This T cell receptor (beta chain) was recovered during a study of blood T cells in healthy people across ages. Using a J-beta primer mix together with a sample-barcoded 5' primer, a second PCR was run for roughly 6 to 12 cycles. In TCRdb, the 5' RACE reads were re-called with MiXCR into one record per CDR3 protein. The sample comprises some 1.1 million distinct CDR3 sequences, 35% to 40% of which are singletons, and 10% to 15% rests with the top ten. The germline V gene encodes CDR1 SGHTA and CDR2 FQGNSA. The CDR3 contains 13 residues. Trimming stripped 5 bases from V and 4 bases from J, with 9 bases between.

The clonotype originates from a man between 18 and 35 years old in good health. The sample comprised blood. The V gene is TRBV7-2, the J gene TRBJ1-5; D might be TRBD1 (5 bases). In nucleotides, the CDR3 is TGTGCCAGCAGCCTACAGGTTAATCAGCCCCAGCATTTT. Protein: CASSLQVNQPQHF. Combining the CDR3 with reference TRBV7-2 and TRBJ1-5 gives the whole variable domain GAGVSQSPSNKVTEKGKDVELRCDPISGHTALYWYRQSLGQGLEFLIYFQGNSAPDKSGLPSDRFSAERTGGSVSTLTIQRTQQEDSAVYLCASSLQVNQPQHFGDGTRLSIL.